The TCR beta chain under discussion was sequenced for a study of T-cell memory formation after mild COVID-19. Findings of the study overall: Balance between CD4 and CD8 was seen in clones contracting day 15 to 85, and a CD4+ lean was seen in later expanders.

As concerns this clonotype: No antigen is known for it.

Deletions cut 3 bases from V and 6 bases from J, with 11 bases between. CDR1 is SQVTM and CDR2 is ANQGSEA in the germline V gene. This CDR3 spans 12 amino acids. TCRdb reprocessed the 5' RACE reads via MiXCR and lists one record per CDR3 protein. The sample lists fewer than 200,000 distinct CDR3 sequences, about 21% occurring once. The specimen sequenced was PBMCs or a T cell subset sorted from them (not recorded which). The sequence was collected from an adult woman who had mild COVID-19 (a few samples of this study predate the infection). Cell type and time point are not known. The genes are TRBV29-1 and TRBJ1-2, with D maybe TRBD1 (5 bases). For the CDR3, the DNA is TGCAGCGTTGATATGGGGCAGGATGGCTACACCTTC. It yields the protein CSVDMGQDGYTF.